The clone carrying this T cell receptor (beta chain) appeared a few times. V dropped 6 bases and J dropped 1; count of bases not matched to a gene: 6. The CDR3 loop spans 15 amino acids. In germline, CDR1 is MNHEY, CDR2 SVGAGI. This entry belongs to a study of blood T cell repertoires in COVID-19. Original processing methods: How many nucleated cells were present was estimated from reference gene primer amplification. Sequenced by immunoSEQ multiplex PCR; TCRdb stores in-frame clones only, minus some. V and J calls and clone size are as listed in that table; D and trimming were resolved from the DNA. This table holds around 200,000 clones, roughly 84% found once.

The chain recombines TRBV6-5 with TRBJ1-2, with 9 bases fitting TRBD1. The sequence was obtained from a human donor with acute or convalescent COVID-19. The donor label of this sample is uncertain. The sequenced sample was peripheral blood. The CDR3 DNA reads TGTGCCAGCAGGAAAACAGGGGGCGTTAACTATGGCTACACCTTC. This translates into CASRKTGGVNYGYTF.